This T cell receptor (beta chain) was identified in a study of blood T cell repertoires in COVID-19 (dated by TCRdb to the early 2020s). The study in broad terms: Collaborator samples came from the United States, Italy and Spain and covered acute and convalescent phases of COVID-19. The prospective study material was composed of cDNA or gDNA derived from T cells, B-cell-depleted T cells, or PBMCs. Subjects who had been exposed to COVID-19, were actively infected with it, or had recovered from it provided the deeply sampled blood TCRbeta repertoires that made up the dataset. The repertoires were released in a freely available public database intended as a resource for research on the immune response to SARS-CoV-2. Samples came from the ongoing ImmuneRACE study (first 160 participants) plus 1,254 subjects from 6 global collaborators. A de-identified subject ID, COVID-19 status, age in years and sex were almost always included in the sample metadata. HLA class I and class II types, where available, came from metadata supplied by the sample provider rather than from assay-based typing. What the research found in general, with its limitations: Clinical and demographic metadata were provided uncurated, with the amount varying by source and participant.

Participants in the prospective study were aged roughly 18 to 100 years, lived in 20 to 30 United States geographic areas, and enrolled through a virtual design. In the prospective study, participants were assigned to cohorts based on the clinical history participants reported in a screening survey and a study questionnaire. Exposed participants had been in contact with someone with a PCR-confirmed or clinician-diagnosed COVID-19 case within 2 weeks of study entry. Each participant in the prospective study had whole blood, serum and a nasopharyngeal or oropharyngeal swab collected by mobile phlebotomists. Over a roughly 2-month period, participants in the prospective study had the option of providing additional blood draws and questionnaires. Before DNA extraction, blood samples from the prospective study were shipped at room temperature or frozen. The immunoSEQ Assay, a bias-controlled multiplex PCR, was used to amplify TCRbeta CDR3 regions from genomic DNA. In the source study's methods: The number of nucleated cells in each sample was estimated from the amplification of reference gene primers within the assay. Sequence reads were collapsed and filtered to measure the absolute abundance of every unique TCRbeta CDR3 rearrangement. For each sample, productive Simpson clonality was calculated as the square root of Simpson's diversity index over productive rearrangements. The table comes from immuneACCESS by way of TCRdb, which keeps in-frame sequences with V and J called. Part of the clones is missing from these tables; in studies checked, under half for an unresolved V gene and the rest for unknown reasons. Clonal size and the V and J genes are those of that table, whereas D and trimming came from the DNA. In this sample the table shows 200,000 to 250,000 clones, roughly 90% of which occur a single time. The ten largest account for about 16% of the sample.

CDR1 and CDR2 are read off the germline V gene as LGHNA and YSLEER. From its cysteine to its phenylalanine, the CDR3 spans 14 amino acids. Solely the CDR3 DNA is kept, with 42 bases framed from the first base. V drops 2 bases and J drops 3 bases, leaving 11 bases in between. Comments on this clone: Its antigen specificity is not known. No per-base quality is available; no much larger clone lies one base away.

The receptor was isolated from a man aged 25 to 45 who had been exposed to COVID-19. This sequence uses TRBV4-3 and TRBJ2-7; the D region possibly corresponds to TRBD1 (6 bases align). Sequenced input: PBMCs or T cells enriched from blood (not recorded which). The nucleotides are TGCGCCAGCAGCCAACACAGGGAAGGCTACGAGCAGTACTTC. It is translated as CASSQHREGYEQYF.